The clone carrying this T cell receptor beta chain was found once. The data belong to a study of Ad26.COV2.S vaccination and SARS-CoV-2 variants. The repertoire was sequenced with immunoSEQ multiplex PCR; TCRdb's copy has only in-frame clones and lacks some. In the table there are 300,000 to 500,000 clones, roughly nine tenths of which are singletons. Treatment: over 15 received Ad26.COV2.S at low or high dose, single or two shots; about 5 received placebo; per-sample allocation not given. Specimens were obtained on day 63 following the first vaccine or placebo injection. This sequence was found in a person between 18 and 60 years old who received the Ad26.COV2.S COVID-19 vaccine or a placebo. The sequences come from peripheral blood, collected in a trial of Ad26.COV2.S vaccine versus placebo.

Here the CDR3 DNA reads TGTGCCAGCAGCTTCTCGGGACAGCCACCCTACGAGCAGTACTTC. Its translation is CASSFSGQPPYEQYF. The V gene is TRBV7-6, the J gene TRBJ2-7; the match to TRBD1 covers 7 bases. Germline CDR1 SGHVS, CDR2 FNYEAQ. V shed 3 bases, J shed 2 bases, and the junction held 7 bases outside the gene matches. The CDR3 totals 15 residues.